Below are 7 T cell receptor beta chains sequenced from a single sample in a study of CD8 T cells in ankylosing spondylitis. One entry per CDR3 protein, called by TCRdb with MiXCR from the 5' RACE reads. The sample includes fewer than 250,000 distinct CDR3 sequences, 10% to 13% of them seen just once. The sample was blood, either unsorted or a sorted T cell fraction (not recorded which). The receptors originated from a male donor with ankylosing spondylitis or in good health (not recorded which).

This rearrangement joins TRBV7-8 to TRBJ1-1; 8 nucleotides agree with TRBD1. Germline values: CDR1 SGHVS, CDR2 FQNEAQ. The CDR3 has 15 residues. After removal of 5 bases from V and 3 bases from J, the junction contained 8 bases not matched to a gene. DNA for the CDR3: TGTGCCAGCAGCGGAGCGGACAGGGCTTACACTGAAGCTTTCTTT. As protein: CASSGADRAYTEAFF.

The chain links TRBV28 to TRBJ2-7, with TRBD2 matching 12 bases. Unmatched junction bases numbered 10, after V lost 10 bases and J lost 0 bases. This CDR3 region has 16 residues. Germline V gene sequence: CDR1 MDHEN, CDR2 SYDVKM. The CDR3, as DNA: TGTGCCACCAACGGATGGACTAGCGGGAACTCCTACGAGCAGTACTTC. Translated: CATNGWTSGNSYEQYF.

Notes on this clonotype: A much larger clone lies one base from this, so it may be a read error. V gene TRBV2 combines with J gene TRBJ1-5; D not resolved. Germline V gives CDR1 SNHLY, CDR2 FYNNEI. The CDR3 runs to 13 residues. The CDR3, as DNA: TGTGCCGGCAGTCGTCAGGAGAATCAGCCCCAGCATTTT. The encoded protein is CAGSRQENQPQHF.

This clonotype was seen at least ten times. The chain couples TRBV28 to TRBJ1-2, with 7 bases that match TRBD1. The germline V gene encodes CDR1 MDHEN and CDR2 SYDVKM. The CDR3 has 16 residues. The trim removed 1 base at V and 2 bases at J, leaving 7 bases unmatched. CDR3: CASSLLGGGQNYGYTF. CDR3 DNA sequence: TGTGCCAGCAGTTTATTAGGAGGGGGACAGAACTATGGCTACACCTTC.

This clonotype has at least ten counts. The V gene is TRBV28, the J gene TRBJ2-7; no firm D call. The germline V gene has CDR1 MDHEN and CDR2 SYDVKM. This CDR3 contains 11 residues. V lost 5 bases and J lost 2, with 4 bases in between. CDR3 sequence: CASSTTYEQYF. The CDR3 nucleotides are TGTGCCAGCAGTACCACCTACGAGCAGTACTTC.

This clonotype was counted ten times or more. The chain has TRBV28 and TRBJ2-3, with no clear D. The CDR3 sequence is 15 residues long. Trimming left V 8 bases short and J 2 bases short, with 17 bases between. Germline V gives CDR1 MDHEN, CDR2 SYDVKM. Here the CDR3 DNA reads TGTGCCAGCTCTCAAGTGGGATACTTCACAGATACGCAGTATTTT. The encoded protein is CASSQVGYFTDTQYF.

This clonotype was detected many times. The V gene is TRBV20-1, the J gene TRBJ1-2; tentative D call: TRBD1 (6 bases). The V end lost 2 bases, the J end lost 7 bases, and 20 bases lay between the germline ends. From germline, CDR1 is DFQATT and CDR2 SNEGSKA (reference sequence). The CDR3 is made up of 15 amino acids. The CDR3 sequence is CSARHRTASGPGYTF. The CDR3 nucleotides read TGCAGTGCTAGACATAGGACAGCTTCAGGACCTGGCTACACCTTC.